The clone carrying this TCR beta chain appeared once. These data originate in a study of blood T cell repertoires in COVID-19. The wider study: The samples span acute and convalescent COVID-19 from the United States, Italy and Spain.

This table comes from immunoSEQ multiplex PCR, and its TCRdb copy is limited to in-frame clones, with some not included. The repertoire has 120,000 to 150,000 clones, about 90% of them found once; the top ten carry approximately 6.5%. Per the germline V gene, CDR1 is MNHEY and CDR2 is SMNVEV (reference sequence). The CDR3 runs 16 residues. The V gene is TRBV27, the J gene TRBJ2-1, with TRBD2 as a possible D gene (5 bases). This clonotype was obtained from a man older than 75 with acute or convalescent COVID-19. The material sequenced was peripheral blood. CDR3 amino acids: CGTRLTAVLSYNEQFF. The CDR3, as DNA: TGTGGCACACGACTAACGGCCGTCTTATCCTACAATGAGCAGTTCTTC.